The source of this T cell receptor beta chain is a study of OX40 agonist ivuxolimab in advanced cancers. Here immunoSEQ multiplex PCR was the method, and the copy in TCRdb shows in-frame clones only, minus some. The sample holds 100,000 to 120,000 clones, about nine tenths seen once. The CDR3 covers 17 residues. Germline V gives CDR1 SGHNT, CDR2 YYREEE (reference sequence). V was pared by 4 bases and J by 3 bases, with 9 bases of the junction left unmatched. This receptor was identified in an adult with an advanced solid tumor such as melanoma, head and neck, liver or kidney cancer. J is TRBJ2-3 and V is TRBV5-4; 12 nucleotides agree with TRBD2. This specimen was CD4+ or CD8+ T cells sorted from blood, taken in a trial of the OX40 agonist ivuxolimab. The CDR3 sequence: CASSDGGLAGRTDTQYF. DNA for the CDR3: TGTGCCAGCAGCGACGGAGGACTAGCGGGGAGGACAGATACGCAGTATTTT.